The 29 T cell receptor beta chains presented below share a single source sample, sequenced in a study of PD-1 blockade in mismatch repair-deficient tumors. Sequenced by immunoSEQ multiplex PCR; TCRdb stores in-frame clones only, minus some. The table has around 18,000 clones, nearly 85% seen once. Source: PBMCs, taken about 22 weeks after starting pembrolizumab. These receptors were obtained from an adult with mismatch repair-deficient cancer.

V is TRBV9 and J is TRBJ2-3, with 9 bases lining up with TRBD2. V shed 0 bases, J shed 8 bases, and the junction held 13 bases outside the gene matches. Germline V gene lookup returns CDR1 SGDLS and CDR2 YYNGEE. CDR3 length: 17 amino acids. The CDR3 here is CASSVALSVAGVPTQYF. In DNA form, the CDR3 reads TGTGCCAGCAGCGTAGCGCTTTCGGTAGCGGGAGTCCCTACGCAGTATTTT.

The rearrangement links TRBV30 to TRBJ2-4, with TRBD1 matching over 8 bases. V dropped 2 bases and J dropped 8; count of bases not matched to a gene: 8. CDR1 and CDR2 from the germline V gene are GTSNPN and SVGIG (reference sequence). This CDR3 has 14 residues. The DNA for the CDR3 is TGTGCCTGGAGTCGGATTACAGGGGGTGACATTCAGTACTTC. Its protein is CAWSRITGGDIQYF.

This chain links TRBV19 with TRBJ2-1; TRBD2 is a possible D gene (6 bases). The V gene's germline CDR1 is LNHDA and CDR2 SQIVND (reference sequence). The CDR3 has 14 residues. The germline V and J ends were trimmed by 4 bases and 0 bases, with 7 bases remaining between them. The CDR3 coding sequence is TGTGCCAGTAGTACGGGAGTCTCCTACAATGAGCAGTTCTTC. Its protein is CASSTGVSYNEQFF.

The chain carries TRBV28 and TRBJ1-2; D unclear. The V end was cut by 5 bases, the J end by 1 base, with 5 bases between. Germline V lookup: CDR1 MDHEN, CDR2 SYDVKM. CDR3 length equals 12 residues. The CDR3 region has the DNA TGTGCCAGCAGTCCGGTTAACTATGGCTACACCTTC. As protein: CASSPVNYGYTF.

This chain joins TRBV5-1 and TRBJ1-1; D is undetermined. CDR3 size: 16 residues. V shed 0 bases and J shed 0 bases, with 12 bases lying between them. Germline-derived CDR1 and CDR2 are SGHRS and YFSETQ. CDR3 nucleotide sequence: TGCGCCAGCAGCTTGGATCAAACTAAGATGAACACTGAAGCTTTCTTT. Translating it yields CASSLDQTKMNTEAFF.

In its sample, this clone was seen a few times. CDR3 sequence reads: CASRDILNSPLHF. The CDR3 coding sequence is TGTGCCAGCAGGGACATCCTTAATTCACCCCTCCACTTT. V is TRBV19 and J is TRBJ1-6; TRBD1 is a possible D gene (6 bases). Trimming took off 9 bases at V and 6 bases at J, with 12 bases between the two ends. This CDR3 is built from 13 residues. CDR1 is LNHDA, CDR2 SQIVND, per germline (reference sequence).

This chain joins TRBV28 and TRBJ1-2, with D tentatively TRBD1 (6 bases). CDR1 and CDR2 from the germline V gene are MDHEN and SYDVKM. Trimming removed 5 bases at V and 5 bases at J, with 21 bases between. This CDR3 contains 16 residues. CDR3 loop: CASSTPTGGRGYGYTF. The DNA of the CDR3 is TGTGCCAGCAGTACCCCCACTGGAGGCAGGGGTTATGGCTACACCTTC.

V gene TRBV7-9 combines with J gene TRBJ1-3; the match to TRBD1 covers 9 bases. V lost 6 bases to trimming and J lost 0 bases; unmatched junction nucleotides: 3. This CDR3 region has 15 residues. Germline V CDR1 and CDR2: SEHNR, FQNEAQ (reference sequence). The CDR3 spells CASSLTGGSGNTIYF. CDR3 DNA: TGTGCCAGCAGTTTGACAGGGGGCTCTGGAAACACCATATATTTT.

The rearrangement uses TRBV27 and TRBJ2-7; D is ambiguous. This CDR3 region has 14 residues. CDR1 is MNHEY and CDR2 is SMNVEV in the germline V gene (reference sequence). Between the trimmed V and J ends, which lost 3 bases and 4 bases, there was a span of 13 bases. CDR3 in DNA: TGTGCCAGCAGTTTGGGCCGAAATTCTTACGAGCAGTACTTC. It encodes CASSLGRNSYEQYF.

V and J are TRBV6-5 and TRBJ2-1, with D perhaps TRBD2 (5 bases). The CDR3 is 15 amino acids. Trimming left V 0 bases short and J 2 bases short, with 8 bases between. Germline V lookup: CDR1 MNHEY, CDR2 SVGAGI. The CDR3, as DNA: TGTGCCAGCAGTTACTCGCGGAGGACCTACAATGAGCAGTTCTTC. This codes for CASSYSRRTYNEQFF.

The CDR3 spells CASSVTRDRGFQPQHF. The CDR3 DNA reads TGCGCCAGCAGCGTTACCCGGGACAGGGGGTTTCAGCCCCAGCATTTT. The chain couples TRBV5-1 to TRBJ1-5, with 11 bases identical to TRBD1. In germline, CDR1 is SGHRS, CDR2 YFSETQ. The CDR3 is 16 residues long. Unmatched junction bases numbered 9, after V lost 4 bases and J lost 6 bases.

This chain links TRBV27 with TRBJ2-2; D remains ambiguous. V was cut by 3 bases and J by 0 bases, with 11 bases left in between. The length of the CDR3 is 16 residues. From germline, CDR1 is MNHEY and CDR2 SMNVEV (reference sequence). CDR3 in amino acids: CASSLKPLTNTGELFF. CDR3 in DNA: TGTGCCAGCAGTTTGAAGCCGCTTACGAACACCGGGGAGCTGTTTTTT.

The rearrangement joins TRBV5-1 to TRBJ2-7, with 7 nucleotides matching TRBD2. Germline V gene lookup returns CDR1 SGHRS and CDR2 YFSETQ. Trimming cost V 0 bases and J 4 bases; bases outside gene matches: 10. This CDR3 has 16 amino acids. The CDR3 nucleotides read TGCGCCAGCAGCTTGGCGGCTAGCGGTATTTTTTACGAGCAGTACTTC. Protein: CASSLAASGIFYEQYF.

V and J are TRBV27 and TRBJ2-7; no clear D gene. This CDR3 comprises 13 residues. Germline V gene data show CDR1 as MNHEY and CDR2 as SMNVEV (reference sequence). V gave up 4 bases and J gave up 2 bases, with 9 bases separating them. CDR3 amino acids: CASSSQLTYEQYF. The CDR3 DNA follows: TGTGCCAGCAGTTCACAGCTAACCTACGAGCAGTACTTC.

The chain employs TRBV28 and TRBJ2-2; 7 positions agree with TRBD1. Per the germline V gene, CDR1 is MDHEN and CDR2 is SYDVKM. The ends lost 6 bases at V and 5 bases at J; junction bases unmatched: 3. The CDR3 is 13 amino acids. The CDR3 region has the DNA TGTGCCAGCAGCAAGGGACAGACCGGGGAGCTGTTTTTT. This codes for CASSKGQTGELFF.

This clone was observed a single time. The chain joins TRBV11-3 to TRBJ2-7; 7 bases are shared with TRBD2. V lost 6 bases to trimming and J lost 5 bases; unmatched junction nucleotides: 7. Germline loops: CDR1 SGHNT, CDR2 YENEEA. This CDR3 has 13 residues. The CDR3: CASSGFGRDEQYF. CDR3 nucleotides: TGTGCCAGCAGTGGTTTTGGGAGGGACGAGCAGTACTTC.

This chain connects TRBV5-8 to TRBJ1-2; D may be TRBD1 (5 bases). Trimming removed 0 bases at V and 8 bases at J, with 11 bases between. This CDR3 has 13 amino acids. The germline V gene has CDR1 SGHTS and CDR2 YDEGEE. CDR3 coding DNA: TGTGCCAGCAGCTTGGGGACATTGCCCGGCTACACCTTC. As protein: CASSLGTLPGYTF.

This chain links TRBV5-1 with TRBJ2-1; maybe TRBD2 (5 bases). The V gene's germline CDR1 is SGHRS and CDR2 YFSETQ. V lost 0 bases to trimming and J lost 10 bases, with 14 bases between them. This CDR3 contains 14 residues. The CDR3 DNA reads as TGCGCCAGCAGCTTGGAAGGAGTCGGAGGCGAGCAGTTCTTC. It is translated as CASSLEGVGGEQFF.

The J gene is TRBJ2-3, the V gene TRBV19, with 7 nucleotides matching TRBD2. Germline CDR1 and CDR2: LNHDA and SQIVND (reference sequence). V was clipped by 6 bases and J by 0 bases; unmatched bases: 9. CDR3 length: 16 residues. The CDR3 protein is CASSSWGGPSTDTQYF. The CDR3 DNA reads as TGTGCCAGTAGCTCATGGGGAGGGCCCAGCACAGATACGCAGTATTTT.

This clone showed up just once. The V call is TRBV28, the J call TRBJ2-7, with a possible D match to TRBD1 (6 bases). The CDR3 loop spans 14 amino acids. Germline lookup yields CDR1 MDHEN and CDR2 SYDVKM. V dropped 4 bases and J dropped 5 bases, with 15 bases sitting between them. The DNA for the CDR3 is TGTGCCAGCAGTTGGGCACAGGGTTCTCACGAGCAGTACTTC. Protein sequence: CASSWAQGSHEQYF.

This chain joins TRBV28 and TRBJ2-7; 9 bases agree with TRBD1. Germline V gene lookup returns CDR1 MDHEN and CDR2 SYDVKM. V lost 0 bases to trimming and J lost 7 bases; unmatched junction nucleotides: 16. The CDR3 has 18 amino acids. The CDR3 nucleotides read TGTGCCAGCAGTTTATGGTTTACAGGGGGCGTACTGACTGGGGAGCAGTACTTC. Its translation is CASSLWFTGGVLTGEQYF.

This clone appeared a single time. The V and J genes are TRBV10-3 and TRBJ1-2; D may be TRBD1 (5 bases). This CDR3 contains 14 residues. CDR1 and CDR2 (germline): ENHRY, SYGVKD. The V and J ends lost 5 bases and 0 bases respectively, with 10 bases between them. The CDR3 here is CAISRGAANYGYTF. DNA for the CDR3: TGTGCCATCAGTCGCGGGGCAGCTAACTATGGCTACACCTTC.

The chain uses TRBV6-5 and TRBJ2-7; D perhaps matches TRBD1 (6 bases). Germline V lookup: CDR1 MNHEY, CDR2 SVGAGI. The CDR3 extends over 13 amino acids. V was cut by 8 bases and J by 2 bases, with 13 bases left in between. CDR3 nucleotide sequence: TGTGCCAGCCGAACCGGGACAACCTACGAGCAGTACTTC. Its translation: CASRTGTTYEQYF.

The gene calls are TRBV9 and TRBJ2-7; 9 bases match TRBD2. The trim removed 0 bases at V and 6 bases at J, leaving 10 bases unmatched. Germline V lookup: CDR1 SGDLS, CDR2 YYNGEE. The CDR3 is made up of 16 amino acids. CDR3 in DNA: TGTGCCAGCAGCGTAGCTGGAATAGCGGGAGACGGCGAGCAGTACTTC. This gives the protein CASSVAGIAGDGEQYF.

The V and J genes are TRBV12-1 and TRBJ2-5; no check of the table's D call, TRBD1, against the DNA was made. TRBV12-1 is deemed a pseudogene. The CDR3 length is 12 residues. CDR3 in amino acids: CASSFPGETQYF. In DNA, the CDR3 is TGTGCCAGCAGCTTTCCAGGAGAGACCCAGTACTTC.

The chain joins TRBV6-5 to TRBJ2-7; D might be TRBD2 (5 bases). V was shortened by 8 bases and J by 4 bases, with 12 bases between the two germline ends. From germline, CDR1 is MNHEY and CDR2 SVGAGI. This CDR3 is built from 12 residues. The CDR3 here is CASADRGYEQYF. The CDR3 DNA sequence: TGTGCCAGCGCCGACCGAGGGTACGAGCAGTACTTC.

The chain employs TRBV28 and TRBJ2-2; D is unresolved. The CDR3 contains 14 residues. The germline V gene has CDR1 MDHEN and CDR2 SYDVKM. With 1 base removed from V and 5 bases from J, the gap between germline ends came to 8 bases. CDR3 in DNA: TGTGCCAGCAGTTTATTTCTGGAGACCGGGGAGCTGTTTTTT. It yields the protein CASSLFLETGELFF.

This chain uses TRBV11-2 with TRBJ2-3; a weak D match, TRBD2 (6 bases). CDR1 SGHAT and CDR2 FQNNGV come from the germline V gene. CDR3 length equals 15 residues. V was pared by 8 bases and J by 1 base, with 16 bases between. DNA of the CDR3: TGTGCCAGCCGGTACGCGGGGACTCGCACAGATACGCAGTATTTT. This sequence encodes CASRYAGTRTDTQYF.

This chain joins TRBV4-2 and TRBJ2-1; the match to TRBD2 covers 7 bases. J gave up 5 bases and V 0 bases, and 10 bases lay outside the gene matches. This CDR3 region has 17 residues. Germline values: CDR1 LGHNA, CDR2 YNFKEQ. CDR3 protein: CASSQDWSESGNNEQFF. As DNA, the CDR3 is TGTGCCAGCAGCCAAGATTGGTCGGAAAGCGGGAACAATGAGCAGTTCTTC.